The following is a T cell receptor (beta chain) sequence with its context. The assay was immunoSEQ multiplex PCR, and TCRdb's table has in-frame clones only and misses some. The top ten hold approximately 3.9% of the sample, which has 95,000 to 150,000 clones, around 89% seen once. The CDR3 totals 14 residues. With 8 bases removed from V and 1 base from J, the gap between germline ends came to 14 bases. Germline lookup yields CDR1 LNHDA and CDR2 SQIVND (reference sequence). Seattle patients were enrolled while actively infected and followed longitudinally. This sample stems from a study of blood T cell repertoires in COVID-19. Study in general: The analysed material was cDNA or gDNA that came from T cells, B-cell-depleted T cells, or PBMCs.

The J gene is TRBJ1-1, the V gene TRBV19; unclear D gene. The sample taken for sequencing was peripheral blood. The receptor was derived from a woman aged 55-69 years with COVID-19, enrolled during active disease. CDR3 residues: CASRSGGQNTEAFF. CDR3 DNA sequence: TGTGCCAGTCGGTCAGGCGGGCAGAACACTGAAGCTTTCTTT. The whole variable domain, remainder taken from reference TRBV19 and TRBJ1-1, is DGGITQSPKYLFRKEGQNVTLSCEQNLNHDAMYWYRQDPGQGLRLIYYSQIVNDFQKGDIAEGYSVSREKKESFPLTVTSAQKNPTAFYLCASRSGGQNTEAFFGQGTRLTVV.